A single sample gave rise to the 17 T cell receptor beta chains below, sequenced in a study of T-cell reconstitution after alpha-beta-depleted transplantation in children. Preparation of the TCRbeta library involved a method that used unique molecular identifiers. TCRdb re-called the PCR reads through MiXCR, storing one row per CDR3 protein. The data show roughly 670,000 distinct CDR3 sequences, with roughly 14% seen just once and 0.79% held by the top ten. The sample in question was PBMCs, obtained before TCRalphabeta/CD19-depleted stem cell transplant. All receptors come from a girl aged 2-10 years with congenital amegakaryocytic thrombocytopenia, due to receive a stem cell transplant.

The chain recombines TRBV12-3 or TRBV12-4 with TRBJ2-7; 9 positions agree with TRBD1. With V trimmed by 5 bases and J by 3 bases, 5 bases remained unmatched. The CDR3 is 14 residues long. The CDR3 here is CASSKQGAFYEQYF. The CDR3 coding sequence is TGTGCCAGCAGTAAACAGGGGGCCTTCTACGAGCAGTACTTC.

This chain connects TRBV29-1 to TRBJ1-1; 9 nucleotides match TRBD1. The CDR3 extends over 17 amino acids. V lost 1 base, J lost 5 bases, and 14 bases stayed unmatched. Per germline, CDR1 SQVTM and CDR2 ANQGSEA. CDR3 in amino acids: CSVEGLNYRGRGTEAFF. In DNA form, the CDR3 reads TGCAGCGTTGAAGGGCTAAATTACAGGGGGCGTGGAACTGAAGCTTTCTTT. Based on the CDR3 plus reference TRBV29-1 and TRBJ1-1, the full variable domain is SAVISQKPSRDICQRGTSLTIQCQVDSQVTMMFWYRQQPGQSLTLIATANQGSEATYESGFVIDKFPISRPNLTFSTLTVSNMSPEDSSIYLCSVEGLNYRGRGTEAFFGQGTRLTVV.

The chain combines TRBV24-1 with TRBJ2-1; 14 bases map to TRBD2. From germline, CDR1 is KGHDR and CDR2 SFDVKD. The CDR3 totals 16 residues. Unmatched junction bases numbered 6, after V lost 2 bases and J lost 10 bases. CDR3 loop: CATSDSTSGRAGEQFF. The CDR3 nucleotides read TGTGCCACCAGTGATTCGACTAGCGGGAGGGCCGGGGAGCAGTTCTTC.

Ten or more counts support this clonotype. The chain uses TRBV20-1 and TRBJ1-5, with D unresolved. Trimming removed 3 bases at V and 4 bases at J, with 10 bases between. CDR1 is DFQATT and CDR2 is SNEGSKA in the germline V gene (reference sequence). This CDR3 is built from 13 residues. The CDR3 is CSASLGKNQPQHF. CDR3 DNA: TGCAGTGCTAGTTTGGGGAAGAATCAGCCCCAGCATTTT.

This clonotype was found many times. CDR3 in DNA: TGTGCCAGCAGTTGGGGGGCGGGAGGTAGCACAGATACGCAGTATTTT. Amino acids: CASSWGAGGSTDTQYF. The chain combines TRBV6-5 with TRBJ2-3, with 8 bases fitting TRBD2. The CDR3 covers 16 residues. Per germline, CDR1 MNHEY and CDR2 SVGAGI. The V segment lost 4 bases and the J segment 0 bases; nucleotides outside the gene matches: 6.

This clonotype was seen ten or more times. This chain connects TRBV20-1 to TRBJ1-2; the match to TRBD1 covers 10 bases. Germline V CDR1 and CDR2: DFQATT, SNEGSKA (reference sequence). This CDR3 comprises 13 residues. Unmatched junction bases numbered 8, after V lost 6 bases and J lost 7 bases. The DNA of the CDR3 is TGCAGTGCAAGAATGGGACAGGGGCTTGGCTACACCTTC. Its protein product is CSARMGQGLGYTF.

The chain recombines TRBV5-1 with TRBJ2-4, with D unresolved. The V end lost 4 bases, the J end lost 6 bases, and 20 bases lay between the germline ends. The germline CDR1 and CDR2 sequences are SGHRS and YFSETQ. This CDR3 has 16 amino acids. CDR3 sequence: CASSPEPAHDSNIQYF. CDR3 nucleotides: TGCGCCAGCAGCCCGGAGCCAGCTCACGATTCAAACATTCAGTACTTC.

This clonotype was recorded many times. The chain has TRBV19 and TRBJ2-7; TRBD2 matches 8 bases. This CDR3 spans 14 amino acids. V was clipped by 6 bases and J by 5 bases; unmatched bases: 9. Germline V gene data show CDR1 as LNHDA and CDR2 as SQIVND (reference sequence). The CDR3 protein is CASSVRLANHEQYF. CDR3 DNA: TGTGCCAGTAGCGTAAGACTAGCGAACCACGAGCAGTACTTC.

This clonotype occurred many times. The CDR3 loop reads CSAATNADTQYF. CDR3 bases: TGCAGTGCTGCCACGAATGCAGATACGCAGTATTTT. The J gene is TRBJ2-3, the V gene TRBV20-1; D gene uncertain. The CDR3 is 12 amino acids. Germline lookup yields CDR1 DFQATT and CDR2 SNEGSKA (reference sequence). V lost 5 bases to trimming and J lost 4 bases, with 10 bases between them.

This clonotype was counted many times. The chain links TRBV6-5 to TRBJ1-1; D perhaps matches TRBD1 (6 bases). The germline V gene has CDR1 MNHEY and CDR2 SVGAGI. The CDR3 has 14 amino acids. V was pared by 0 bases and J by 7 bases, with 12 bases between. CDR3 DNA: TGTGCCAGCAGTTACTCCGGGGGCAGGAGTGAAGCTTTCTTT. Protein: CASSYSGGRSEAFF.

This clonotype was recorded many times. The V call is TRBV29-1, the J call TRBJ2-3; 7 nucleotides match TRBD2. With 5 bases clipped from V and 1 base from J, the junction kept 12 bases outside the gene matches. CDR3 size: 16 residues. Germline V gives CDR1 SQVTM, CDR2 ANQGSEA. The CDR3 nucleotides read TGCAGCGTTTGGGGGAGGGGCCGGTTTCGCACAGATACGCAGTATTTT. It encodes CSVWGRGRFRTDTQYF.

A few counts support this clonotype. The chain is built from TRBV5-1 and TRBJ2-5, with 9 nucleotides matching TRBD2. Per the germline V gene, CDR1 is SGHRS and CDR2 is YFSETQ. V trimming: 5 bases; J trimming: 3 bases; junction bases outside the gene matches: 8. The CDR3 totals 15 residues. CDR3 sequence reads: CASSSGTSLKETQYF. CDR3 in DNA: TGCGCCAGCAGTTCCGGGACTAGCCTCAAAGAGACCCAGTACTTC.

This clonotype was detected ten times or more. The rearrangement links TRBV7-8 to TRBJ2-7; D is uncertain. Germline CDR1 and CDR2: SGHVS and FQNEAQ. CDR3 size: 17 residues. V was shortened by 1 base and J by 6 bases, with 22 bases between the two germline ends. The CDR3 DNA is TGTGCCAGCAGCTTAGGAGGTGTAGGATCCCTTTCTCGCGAGCAGTACTTC. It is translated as CASSLGGVGSLSREQYF.

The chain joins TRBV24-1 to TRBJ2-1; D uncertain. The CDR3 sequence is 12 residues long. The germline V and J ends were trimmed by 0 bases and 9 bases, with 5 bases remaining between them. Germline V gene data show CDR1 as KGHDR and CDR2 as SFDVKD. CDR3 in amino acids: CATSDLYREQFF. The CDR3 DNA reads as TGTGCCACCAGTGATTTGTATCGTGAGCAGTTCTTC.

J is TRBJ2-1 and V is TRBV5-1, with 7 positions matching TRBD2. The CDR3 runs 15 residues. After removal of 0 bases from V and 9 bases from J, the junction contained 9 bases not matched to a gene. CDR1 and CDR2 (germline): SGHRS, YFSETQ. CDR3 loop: CASSLDGGGPFEQFF. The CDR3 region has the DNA TGCGCCAGCAGCTTGGATGGGGGAGGGCCTTTTGAGCAGTTCTTC.

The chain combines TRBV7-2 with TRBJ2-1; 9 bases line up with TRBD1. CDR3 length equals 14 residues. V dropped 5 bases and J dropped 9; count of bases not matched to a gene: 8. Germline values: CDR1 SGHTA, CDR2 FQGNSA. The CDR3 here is CASSQDRGWFEQFF. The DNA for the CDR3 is TGTGCCAGCAGCCAGGACAGGGGATGGTTTGAGCAGTTCTTC.

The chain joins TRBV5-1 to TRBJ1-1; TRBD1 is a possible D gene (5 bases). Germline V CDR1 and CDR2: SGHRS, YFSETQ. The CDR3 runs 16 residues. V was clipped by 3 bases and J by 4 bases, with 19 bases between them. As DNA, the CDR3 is TGCGCCAGCAGCTCCGGGACTCAAGTGGGTGGCACTGAAGCTTTCTTT. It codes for CASSSGTQVGGTEAFF.